This TCR beta chain emerged from a study of cytomegalovirus exposure and HLA in healthy donors. It was with 60 Vbeta and 13 Jbeta primers that the PCR ran. Some clones are missing from TCRdb's copy, which holds only in-frame ones; the method was immunoSEQ multiplex PCR. This sample has 150,000 to 200,000 clones, with 68% found just once. Germline V CDR1 and CDR2: SGHTA, FQGTGA. This CDR3 has 12 residues. After removal of 5 bases from V and 5 bases from J, the junction contained 3 bases not matched to a gene. Input material: PBMCs. The V gene is TRBV7-3, the J gene TRBJ2-7; 7 bases align to TRBD1. This TCR was recovered from a woman under 30 in good health and CMV-seropositive. As DNA, the CDR3 is TGTGCCAGCAGCCCAACAGGGGACGAGCAGTACTTC. Translating it yields CASSPTGDEQYF.